The 32 T cell receptor beta chains reported below all come from one sample, sequenced in a study of response to subunit inactivated influenza vaccine. TCRdb itself ran the RT-PCR reads through MiXCR, one entry per CDR3 protein. Here the sample spans about 540,000 distinct CDR3 sequences, approximately 24% being singletons. The sample was also linked to a second study, of T cells expressing NK-cell markers. Per that study: In generating TCR beta cDNA, 5'RACE template switching with UMIs was used.

Sequenced material: CD4+ T cells sorted from PBMCs, taken approximately 12 days after vaccination. Source of these receptors: a man aged 50-59 years who received an inactivated influenza vaccine.

This clonotype was seen a handful of times. V is TRBV12-3 or TRBV12-4 and J is TRBJ1-2, with D possibly TRBD1 on 6 matching bases. The CDR3 loop spans 14 amino acids. Trimming removed 6 bases from V and 8 bases from J, with 19 bases in between. The CDR3 DNA is TGTGCCAGCAGCCGTCGCGCAGGGGTAGGAGGCTACACCTTC. Translated: CASSRRAGVGGYTF.

This clonotype was seen only a few times. V and J are TRBV14 and TRBJ2-7, with D uncertain. Germline-derived CDR1 and CDR2 are SGHDN and FVKESK. The CDR3 extends over 16 amino acids. With 1 base removed from V and 0 bases from J, the gap between germline ends came to 13 bases. In DNA form, the CDR3 reads TGTGCCAGCAGCCAAGTTCGTGTCCATTCCTCCTACGAGCAGTACTTC. This gives the protein CASSQVRVHSSYEQYF.

The sample holds a few counts of this clonotype. The chain recombines TRBV4-2 with TRBJ2-2; 12 nucleotides agree with TRBD2. The CDR3 loop spans 17 amino acids. CDR1 and CDR2 from the germline V gene are LGHNA and YNFKEQ. V lost 2 bases, J lost 0 bases, and 1 base stayed unmatched. DNA for the CDR3: TGTGCCAGCAGCCAACTAGCGGGGGGGCCGAACACCGGGGAGCTGTTTTTT. It translates to CASSQLAGGPNTGELFF.

The chain has TRBV4-2 and TRBJ2-3; the match to TRBD2 covers 11 bases. Germline V lookup: CDR1 LGHNA, CDR2 YNFKEQ. V shed 0 bases and J 9 bases; nucleotides not matched to a gene: 11. This CDR3 comprises 17 residues. In nucleotides, the CDR3 is TGTGCCAGCAGCCAAGAATATCTAGCGGGGGGAACTCCGACGCAGTATTTT. This sequence encodes CASSQEYLAGGTPTQYF.

V is TRBV28 and J is TRBJ1-3; 7 bases fit TRBD1. V shed 7 bases, J shed 5 bases, and the junction held 5 bases outside the gene matches. Germline CDR1 reads MDHEN; CDR2 reads SYDVKM. The CDR3 is 13 amino acids. CDR3 nucleotide sequence: TGTGCCAGCACAGTGACAGGGAGAAACACCATATATTTT. It codes for CASTVTGRNTIYF.

This clonotype was found a few times. The V and J genes are TRBV9 and TRBJ2-2; the match to TRBD1 covers 7 bases. This CDR3 region has 16 residues. Looked up from germline, CDR1 is SGDLS and CDR2 is YYNGEE. The J segment lost 6 bases and the V segment lost 3 bases, leaving 11 bases of the junction unmatched. In DNA form, the CDR3 reads TGTGCCAGCAGCGCAAACCCTCAGGGGGTGGCCGGGGAGCTGTTTTTT. As protein: CASSANPQGVAGELFF.

V and J are TRBV6-1 and TRBJ2-3, with D unresolved. The germline V gene has CDR1 MNHNS and CDR2 SASEGT. The CDR3 is 15 amino acids. V was clipped by 5 bases and J by 1 base, with 13 bases between them. The CDR3 nucleotides are TGTGCCAGCAGTCTGACACTGGTCGGCACAGATACGCAGTATTTT. It translates to CASSLTLVGTDTQYF.

This clonotype was seen more than once but under ten times. The chain recombines TRBV4-3 with TRBJ1-1, with TRBD1 matching 8 bases. Germline CDR1 is LGHNA and CDR2 is YSLEER. The V segment lost 4 bases and the J segment 8 bases; nucleotides outside the gene matches: 6. The CDR3 sequence is 13 residues long. CDR3 DNA: TGCGCCAGCAGCCCCCGGACAGGGCGAGAAGCTTTCTTT. Its protein is CASSPRTGREAFF.

This chain joins TRBV7-2 and TRBJ2-1; TRBD2 matches at 12 bases. The CDR3 runs to 15 residues. With 4 bases clipped from V and 8 bases from J, the junction kept 6 bases outside the gene matches. Germline V gene sequence: CDR1 SGHTA, CDR2 FQGNSA. The CDR3 DNA is TGTGCCAGCAGCTCGACTAGCGGGAGTGTGTATGAGCAGTTCTTC. Residues: CASSSTSGSVYEQFF.

This clonotype was found a few times. This chain uses TRBV27 with TRBJ2-3; 12 bases line up with TRBD2. CDR1 MNHEY and CDR2 SMNVEV come from the germline V gene (reference sequence). V lost 3 bases to trimming and J lost 8 bases; unmatched junction nucleotides: 12. The CDR3 spans 17 residues. CDR3 amino acids: CASSFRTSGAKLGTQYF. Written as DNA, the CDR3 is TGTGCCAGCAGTTTCCGGACTAGCGGGGCCAAGCTTGGTACGCAGTATTTT.

In its sample, this clonotype was seen many times. In DNA, the CDR3 is TGCGCCAGCAGCTTGAGGTTTGCAGGTAGCACAGATACGCAGTATTTT. The encoded protein is CASSLRFAGSTDTQYF. The chain recombines TRBV5-1 with TRBJ2-3; no definite D call. Germline V gene sequence: CDR1 SGHRS, CDR2 YFSETQ. Trimming removed 1 base at V and 0 bases at J, with 12 bases between. The CDR3 sequence is 16 residues long.

This clonotype was seen ten or more times. The chain is built from TRBV29-1 and TRBJ2-7; D gene uncertain. From germline, CDR1 is SQVTM and CDR2 ANQGSEA. The V and J ends lost 2 bases and 4 bases respectively, with 18 bases between them. This CDR3 spans 15 amino acids. The CDR3 is CSVESLAQRSYEQYF. DNA for the CDR3: TGCAGCGTTGAAAGTCTTGCCCAGAGATCTTACGAGCAGTACTTC.

V usage is TRBV30 and J usage is TRBJ2-1; no reliable D call. The V and J ends lost 1 base and 13 bases respectively, with 11 bases between them. Germline CDR1 is GTSNPN and CDR2 is SVGIG (reference sequence). The CDR3 has 11 amino acids. The CDR3 coding sequence is TGTGCCTGGAGTGCGGGCCCCACCCAGTTCTTC. Translated, it gives CAWSAGPTQFF.

The genes are TRBV7-9 and TRBJ1-1; D remains ambiguous. CDR3 length equals 14 residues. From germline, CDR1 is SEHNR and CDR2 FQNEAQ (reference sequence). V lost 2 bases and J 0 bases, leaving 7 bases between the germline ends. The CDR3 here is CASSLLHVNTEAFF. The DNA of the CDR3 is TGTGCCAGCAGCTTATTACACGTGAACACTGAAGCTTTCTTT.

The gene calls are TRBV12-3 or TRBV12-4 and TRBJ1-1, with D uncertain. V lost 3 bases to trimming and J lost 1 base, with 12 bases between them. The CDR3 is 15 residues long. The CDR3 sequence is CASSFYVVTNTEAFF. CDR3 DNA: TGTGCCAGCAGTTTTTATGTGGTCACGAACACTGAAGCTTTCTTT.

This chain uses TRBV11-2 with TRBJ1-3, with 7 bases identical to TRBD1. Germline V gives CDR1 SGHAT, CDR2 FQNNGV. The CDR3 length is 16 residues. J lost 4 bases, V lost 1 base, and 7 bases had no gene match. The chain's CDR3 is CASSLGKGASGNTIYF. In nucleotides, the CDR3 is TGTGCCAGCAGCTTAGGAAAGGGGGCGTCGGGAAACACCATATATTTT. The entire variable domain, with the rest obtained from reference TRBV11-2 and TRBJ1-3, is as follows: EAGVAQSPRYKIIEKRQSVAFWCNPISGHATLYWYQQILGQGPKLLIQFQNNGVVDDSQLPKDRFSAERLKGVDSTLKIQPAKLEDSAVYLCASSLGKGASGNTIYFGEGSWLTVV.

The rearrangement joins TRBV7-8 to TRBJ2-2; perhaps TRBD1 as D (5 bases). Trimming cost V 2 bases and J 0 bases, with 7 bases left between them. Germline values: CDR1 SGHVS, CDR2 FQNEAQ. CDR3 length: 15 residues. CDR3 sequence: CASSLRTTNTGELFF. CDR3 bases: TGTGCCAGCAGCTTAAGGACAACGAACACCGGGGAGCTGTTTTTT.

In its sample, this clonotype was seen a few times. The J gene is TRBJ1-1, the V gene TRBV20-1; D is ambiguous. The CDR3 runs to 15 residues. The germline gives CDR1 DFQATT, CDR2 SNEGSKA (reference sequence). Trimming took 6 bases from V and 0 from J, leaving 17 bases between them. The CDR3 spells CSAERPGGLNTEAFF. The CDR3 coding sequence is TGCAGTGCCGAGCGCCCGGGCGGGTTGAACACTGAAGCTTTCTTT.

In its sample, this clonotype was seen a few times. The rearrangement uses TRBV4-2 and TRBJ1-4; a possible D gene is TRBD1 (6 bases). This CDR3 has 16 amino acids. V lost 4 bases to trimming and J lost 4 bases, with 16 bases between them. CDR1 is LGHNA and CDR2 is YNFKEQ in the germline V gene. CDR3: CASSRDGWTDNEKLFF. The CDR3, as DNA: TGTGCCAGCAGCCGCGATGGGTGGACAGATAATGAAAAACTGTTTTTT.

The V gene is TRBV6-1, the J gene TRBJ1-5; D possibly corresponds to TRBD1 (5 bases). The CDR3 contains 12 residues. Per the germline V gene, CDR1 is MNHNS and CDR2 is SASEGT. With 7 bases removed from V and 7 bases from J, the gap between germline ends came to 11 bases. Written as DNA, the CDR3 is TGTGCCAGCACCGAGGGACGGCAGCCCCAGCATTTT. It specifies CASTEGRQPQHF.

In this sample, this clonotype turned up many times. The chain links TRBV2 to TRBJ1-6, with 7 bases matching TRBD1. The junction had 6 bases not matched to a gene; V was cut back by 6 bases and J by 4 bases. Germline V gene sequence: CDR1 SNHLY, CDR2 FYNNEI. The CDR3 is 15 amino acids. The CDR3 loop reads CASSLGQKYNSPLHF. CDR3 in DNA: TGTGCCAGCAGCCTGGGACAGAAGTATAATTCACCCCTCCACTTT.

V usage is TRBV7-8 and J usage is TRBJ2-2; 10 bases line up with TRBD2. V was clipped by 3 bases and J by 6 bases; unmatched bases: 4. From germline, CDR1 is SGHVS and CDR2 FQNEAQ. This CDR3 spans 15 amino acids. CDR3: CASSFIAGGAGELFF. CDR3 bases: TGTGCCAGCAGCTTTATAGCGGGAGGAGCCGGGGAGCTGTTTTTT.

The rearrangement joins TRBV6-1 to TRBJ2-7; D not resolved. Germline lookup yields CDR1 MNHNS and CDR2 SASEGT. The length of the CDR3 is 13 residues. The V gene lost 6 bases and the J gene lost 3 bases, with 12 bases spanning the gap. This chain's CDR3 is CASRHHKNYEQYF. The CDR3, as DNA: TGTGCCAGCAGACACCATAAAAACTACGAGCAGTACTTC.

The chain combines TRBV3-1 with TRBJ2-7; 8 positions match TRBD1. CDR1 LGHDT and CDR2 YNNKEL come from the germline V gene (reference sequence). This CDR3 has 15 residues. With V trimmed by 1 base and J by 4 bases, 6 bases remained unmatched. Written as DNA, the CDR3 is TGTGCCAGCAGCCAAGTTACAGGGGGGTATTACGAGCAGTACTTC. Amino acids: CASSQVTGGYYEQYF.

The sample holds a few counts of this clonotype. This rearrangement joins TRBV25-1 to TRBJ1-3; 9 bases map to TRBD1. The germline CDR1 and CDR2 sequences are MGHDK and SYGVNS. V was clipped by 6 bases and J by 2 bases; unmatched bases: 2. The CDR3 is 14 residues long. The DNA of the CDR3 is TGTGCCAGCAGACAGGGGGCGCCTGGAAACACCATATATTTT. Protein product: CASRQGAPGNTIYF.

The gene calls are TRBV6-1 and TRBJ2-1, with 11 bases matching TRBD2. Germline assignment: CDR1 MNHNS and CDR2 SASEGT. The length of the CDR3 is 16 residues. The V and J ends lost 6 bases and 3 bases, in that order; junction bases with no gene match: 7. This CDR3 is CASRETSGSLYNEQFF. CDR3 bases: TGTGCCAGCAGAGAAACTAGCGGGAGCCTCTACAATGAGCAGTTCTTC.

This clonotype was seen a handful of times. The chain employs TRBV11-2 and TRBJ2-3; D tentatively reads TRBD1 or TRBD2 (5 bases each). Germline CDR1 SGHAT, CDR2 FQNNGV. V was trimmed by 5 bases and J by 0 bases, leaving 18 bases between them. The CDR3 extends over 17 amino acids. CDR3 amino acids: CASSPKLGARSTDTQYF. The DNA for the CDR3 is TGTGCCAGCAGCCCTAAGCTCGGGGCGCGAAGCACAGATACGCAGTATTTT.

This clonotype turned up a few times. CDR3 sequence reads: CASSYAEETQYF. The CDR3 DNA is TGTGCCAGCAGTTACGCTGAGGAGACCCAGTACTTC. The rearrangement links TRBV6-6 to TRBJ2-5; D unclear. CDR1 is MNHNY, CDR2 SVGAGI, per germline (reference sequence). CDR3 length: 12 amino acids. V was shortened by 2 bases and J by 5 bases, with 6 bases between the two germline ends.

This clonotype was picked up a small number of times. This chain uses TRBV5-1 with TRBJ1-1, with 7 positions matching TRBD1. The CDR3 has 16 residues. The trim removed 3 bases at V and 1 base at J, leaving 9 bases unmatched. Germline assignment: CDR1 SGHRS and CDR2 YFSETQ. CDR3 in amino acids: CASSSNPTGPNTEAFF. In nucleotides, the CDR3 is TGCGCCAGCAGCTCGAATCCGACAGGGCCGAACACTGAAGCTTTCTTT.

The chain employs TRBV28 and TRBJ2-7; D gene unclear. Germline V gene data show CDR1 as MDHEN and CDR2 as SYDVKM. Trimming removed 5 bases at V and 2 bases at J, with 19 bases between. The CDR3 spans 16 residues. CDR3 loop: CASSDAVIGRTYEQYF. DNA of the CDR3: TGTGCCAGCAGTGATGCGGTCATTGGGCGTACCTACGAGCAGTACTTC.

Concerning this clonotype itself: At one end the junction does not follow the germline gene, possibly because of a read error. This sequence joins TRBV5-1 and TRBJ2-3; 7 nucleotides match TRBD1. The CDR3 is 14 amino acids. CDR1 is SGHRS and CDR2 is YFSETQ in the germline V gene. CDR3 sequence: CASSLATGTDTQNF. The CDR3 coding sequence is TGCGCCAGCAGCTTGGCGACAGGGACAGATACGCAGAATTTT.

The chain employs TRBV18 and TRBJ2-6; no clear D gene. This CDR3 region has 16 residues. Germline CDR1 reads KGHSH; CDR2 reads LQKENI. With 3 bases removed from V and 0 bases from J, the gap between germline ends came to 9 bases. The CDR3 spells CASSPDMSSGANVLTF. CDR3 DNA sequence: TGTGCCAGCTCACCCGACATGTCCTCTGGGGCCAACGTCCTGACTTTC.